The 10 T cell receptor beta chains below come from one sample, sequenced in a study of OX40 agonist ivuxolimab in advanced cancers. Here immunoSEQ multiplex PCR was the method, and the copy in TCRdb shows in-frame clones only, minus some. The sample yields about 64,000 clones, less than 90% seen once. This specimen was CD4+ or CD8+ T cells sorted from blood, taken in a trial of the OX40 agonist ivuxolimab. The receptor set was obtained from an adult with an advanced solid tumor such as melanoma, head and neck, liver or kidney cancer.

The chain has TRBV6-6 and TRBJ1-1; D is perhaps TRBD1 (6 bases). Trimming took off 6 bases at V and 5 bases at J, with 19 bases between the two ends. Germline-derived CDR1 and CDR2 are MNHNY and SVGAGI (reference sequence). There are 15 residues in the CDR3. DNA of the CDR3: TGTGCCAGCAGATCCTTGACAGGAGCGGGGACTGAAGCTTTCTTT. It yields the protein CASRSLTGAGTEAFF.

This rearrangement joins TRBV28 to TRBJ2-1; possibly TRBD1 for D (6 bases). This CDR3 contains 13 residues. Germline values: CDR1 MDHEN, CDR2 SYDVKM. Trimming shortened V by 8 bases and J by 5 bases, and 13 bases separated the two germline ends. The CDR3 loop is CASLGAVHNEQFF. As DNA, the CDR3 is TGTGCCAGCCTGGGGGCGGTCCACAATGAGCAGTTCTTC.

This chain joins TRBV27 and TRBJ2-3; D not certain. V was shortened by 3 bases and J by 2 bases, with 15 bases between the two germline ends. CDR3 length: 16 amino acids. Germline CDR1 reads MNHEY; CDR2 reads SMNVEV (reference sequence). DNA of the CDR3: TGTGCCAGCAGTTTCCGTGCCCTCCCGAACACAGATACGCAGTATTTT. Amino acids: CASSFRALPNTDTQYF.

The chain is built from TRBV6-5 and TRBJ2-1; D not certain. The CDR3 has 15 residues. Germline CDR1 MNHEY, CDR2 SVGAGI. The V and J ends lost 0 bases and 5 bases respectively, with 11 bases between them. CDR3 in amino acids: CASSYSPGPDNEQFF. In nucleotides, the CDR3 is TGTGCCAGCAGTTACTCCCCAGGCCCTGACAATGAGCAGTTCTTC.

The chain combines TRBV5-4 with TRBJ1-3; D gene unclear. Per germline, CDR1 SGHNT and CDR2 YYREEE (reference sequence). The CDR3 extends over 11 amino acids. With 3 bases removed from V and 2 bases from J, the gap between germline ends came to 0 bases. The CDR3 loop is CASSSGNTIYF. The DNA for the CDR3 is TGTGCCAGCAGCTCTGGAAACACCATATATTTT.

The CDR3 DNA follows: TGTGCCAGTAGCCCAGCCACAGATACGCAGTATTTT. Translated, it gives CASSPATDTQYF. The gene calls are TRBV19 and TRBJ2-3; D ambiguous. The germline V and J ends were trimmed by 6 bases and 2 bases, with 6 bases remaining between them. From germline, CDR1 is LNHDA and CDR2 SQIVND (reference sequence). There are 12 residues in the CDR3.

The rearrangement joins TRBV2 to TRBJ1-5; no clear D gene. V dropped 5 bases and J dropped 0 bases, with 20 bases sitting between them. The CDR3 loop spans 18 amino acids. Germline loops: CDR1 SNHLY, CDR2 FYNNEI. The CDR3 DNA reads as TGTGCCAGCAGTCCGCAAGGGCTCCGGGCTTATAGCAATCAGCCCCAGCATTTT. Its protein is CASSPQGLRAYSNQPQHF.

The chain is built from TRBV4-1 and TRBJ1-1, with 7 bases fitting TRBD1. The trim removed 4 bases at V and 8 bases at J, leaving 7 bases unmatched. The V gene's germline CDR1 is MGHRA and CDR2 YSYEKL. This CDR3 is 13 amino acids long. The CDR3 loop reads CASSPQVGGEAFF. In DNA, the CDR3 is TGCGCCAGCAGCCCCCAAGTAGGGGGCGAAGCTTTCTTT.

The chain employs TRBV5-1 and TRBJ2-7; TRBD2 aligns across 7 bases. This CDR3 comprises 14 residues. V lost 0 bases and J lost 2; bases outside the gene matches: 2. Germline values: CDR1 SGHRS, CDR2 YFSETQ. This chain's CDR3 is CASSLDGRPYEQYF. The CDR3 DNA reads as TGCGCCAGCAGCTTGGACGGGAGGCCCTACGAGCAGTACTTC.

The CDR3 protein is CASSLDRNQETQYF. The CDR3 DNA is TGTGCCAGCAGCTTAGACCGGAACCAAGAGACCCAGTACTTC. The J gene is TRBJ2-5, the V gene TRBV7-9; D gene ambiguous. CDR3 length: 14 amino acids. The ends were cut back, 1 base at V and 0 bases at J, with 6 bases in the middle. From germline, CDR1 is SEHNR and CDR2 FQNEAQ (reference sequence).